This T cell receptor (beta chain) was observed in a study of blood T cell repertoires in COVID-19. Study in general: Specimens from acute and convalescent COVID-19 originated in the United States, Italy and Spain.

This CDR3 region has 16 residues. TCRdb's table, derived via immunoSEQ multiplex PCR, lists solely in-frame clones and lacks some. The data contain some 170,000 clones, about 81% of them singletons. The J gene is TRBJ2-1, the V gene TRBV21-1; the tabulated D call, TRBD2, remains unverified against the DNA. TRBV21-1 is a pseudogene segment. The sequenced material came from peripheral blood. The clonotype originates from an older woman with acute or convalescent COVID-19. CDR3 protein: CASSTLLAGGNNEQFF. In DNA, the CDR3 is TGTGCCAGCAGCACCCTTCTAGCGGGGGGAAACAATGAGCAGTTCTTC.